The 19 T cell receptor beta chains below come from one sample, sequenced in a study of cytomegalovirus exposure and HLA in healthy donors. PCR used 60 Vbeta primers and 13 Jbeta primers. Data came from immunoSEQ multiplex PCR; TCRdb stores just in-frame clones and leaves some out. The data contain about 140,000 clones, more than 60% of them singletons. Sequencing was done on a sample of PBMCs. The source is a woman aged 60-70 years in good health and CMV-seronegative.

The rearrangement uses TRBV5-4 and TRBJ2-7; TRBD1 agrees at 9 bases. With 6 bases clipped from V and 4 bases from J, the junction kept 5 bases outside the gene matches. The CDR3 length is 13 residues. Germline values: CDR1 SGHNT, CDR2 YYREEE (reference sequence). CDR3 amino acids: CASTGDREYEQYF. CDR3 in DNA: TGTGCCAGCACCGGGGACAGGGAGTACGAGCAGTACTTC.

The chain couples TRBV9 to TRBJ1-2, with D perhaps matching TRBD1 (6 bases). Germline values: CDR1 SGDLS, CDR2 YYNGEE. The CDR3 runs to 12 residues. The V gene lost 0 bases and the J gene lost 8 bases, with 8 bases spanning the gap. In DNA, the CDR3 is TGTGCCAGCAGCGTAGTTGGGGGCGGCTACACCTTC. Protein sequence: CASSVVGGGYTF.

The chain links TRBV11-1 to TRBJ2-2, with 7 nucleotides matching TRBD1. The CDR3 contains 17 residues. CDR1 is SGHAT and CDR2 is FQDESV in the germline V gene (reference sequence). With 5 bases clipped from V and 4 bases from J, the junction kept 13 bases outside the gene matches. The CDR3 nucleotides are TGTGCCAGCAGCCCCCCTAGAAGGGGGCCTCTCACCGGGGAGCTGTTTTTT. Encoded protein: CASSPPRRGPLTGELFF.

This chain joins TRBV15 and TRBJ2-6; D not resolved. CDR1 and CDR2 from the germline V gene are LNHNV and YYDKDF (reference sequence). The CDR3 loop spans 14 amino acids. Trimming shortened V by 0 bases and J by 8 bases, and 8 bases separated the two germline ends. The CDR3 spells CATSRDTRTNVLTF. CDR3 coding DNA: TGTGCCACCAGCAGAGATACCAGAACCAACGTCCTGACTTTC.

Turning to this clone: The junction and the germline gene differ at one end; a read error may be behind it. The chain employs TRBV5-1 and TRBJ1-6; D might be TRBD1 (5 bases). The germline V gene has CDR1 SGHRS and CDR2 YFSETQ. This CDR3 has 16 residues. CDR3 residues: CTSSLGRGGGNSPLHF. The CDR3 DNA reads TGCACCAGCAGCTTGGGGCGTGGGGGAGGAAATTCACCCCTCCACTTT.

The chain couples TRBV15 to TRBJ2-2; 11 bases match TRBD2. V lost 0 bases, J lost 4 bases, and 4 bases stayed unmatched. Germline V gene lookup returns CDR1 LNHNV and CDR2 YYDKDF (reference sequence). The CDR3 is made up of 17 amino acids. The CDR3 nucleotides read TGTGCCACCAGCAGAGATCTACTAGCGGGGGTCACCGGGGAGCTGTTTTTT. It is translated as CATSRDLLAGVTGELFF.

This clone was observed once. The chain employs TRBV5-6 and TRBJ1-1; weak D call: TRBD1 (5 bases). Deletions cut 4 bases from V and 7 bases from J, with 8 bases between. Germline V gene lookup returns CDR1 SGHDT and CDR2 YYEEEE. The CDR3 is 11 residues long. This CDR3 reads CASSLGLEAFF. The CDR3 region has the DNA TGTGCCAGCAGCCTGGGGCTTGAAGCTTTCTTT.

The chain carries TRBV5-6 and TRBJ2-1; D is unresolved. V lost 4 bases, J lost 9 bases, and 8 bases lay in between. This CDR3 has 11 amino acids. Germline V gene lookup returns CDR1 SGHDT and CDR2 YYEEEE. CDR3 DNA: TGTGCCAGCAGCGCAGATACTGAGCAGTTCTTC. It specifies CASSADTEQFF. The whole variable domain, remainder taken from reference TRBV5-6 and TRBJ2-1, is DAGVTQSPTHLIKTRGQQVTLRCSPKSGHDTVSWYQQALGQGPQFIFQYYEEEERQRGNFPDRFSGHQFPNYSSELNVNALLLGDSALYLCASSADTEQFFGPGTRLTVL.

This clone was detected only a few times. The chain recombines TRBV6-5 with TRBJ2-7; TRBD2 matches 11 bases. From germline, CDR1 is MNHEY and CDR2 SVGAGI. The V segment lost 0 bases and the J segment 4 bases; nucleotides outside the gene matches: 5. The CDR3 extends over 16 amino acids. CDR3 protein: CASSYSPSGGSYEQYF. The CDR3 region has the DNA TGTGCCAGCAGTTACTCGCCTAGCGGGGGGAGTTACGAGCAGTACTTC.

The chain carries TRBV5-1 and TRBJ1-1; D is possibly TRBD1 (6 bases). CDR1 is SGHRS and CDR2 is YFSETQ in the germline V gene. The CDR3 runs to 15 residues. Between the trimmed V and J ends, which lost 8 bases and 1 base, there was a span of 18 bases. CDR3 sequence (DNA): TGCGCCAGTCGGATAGACACAGGGACGAACACTGAAGCTTTCTTT. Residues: CASRIDTGTNTEAFF. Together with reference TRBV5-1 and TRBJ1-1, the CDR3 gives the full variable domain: KAGVTQTPRYLIKTRGQQVTLSCSPISGHRSVSWYQQTPGQGLQFLFEYFSETQRNKGNFPGRFSGRQFSNSRSEMNVSTLELGDSALYLCASRIDTGTNTEAFFGQGTRLTVV.

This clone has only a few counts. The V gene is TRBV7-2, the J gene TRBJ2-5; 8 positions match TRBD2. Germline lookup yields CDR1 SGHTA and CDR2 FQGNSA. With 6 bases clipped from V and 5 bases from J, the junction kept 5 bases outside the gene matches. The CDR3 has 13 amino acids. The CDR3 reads CASRRTGGETQYF. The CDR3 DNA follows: TGTGCCAGCAGACGAACGGGGGGGGAGACCCAGTACTTC. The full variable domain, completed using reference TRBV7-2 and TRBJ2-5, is GAGVSQSPSNKVTEKGKDVELRCDPISGHTALYWYRQSLGQGLEFLIYFQGNSAPDKSGLPSDRFSAERTGGSVSTLTIQRTQQEDSAVYLCASRRTGGETQYFGPGTRLLVL.

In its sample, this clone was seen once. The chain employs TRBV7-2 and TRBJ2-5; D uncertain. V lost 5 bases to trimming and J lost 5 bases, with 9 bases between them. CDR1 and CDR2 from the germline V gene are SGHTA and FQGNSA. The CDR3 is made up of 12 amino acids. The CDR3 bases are TGTGCCAGCAGCCGATATGAGGAGACCCAGTACTTC. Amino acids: CASSRYEETQYF.

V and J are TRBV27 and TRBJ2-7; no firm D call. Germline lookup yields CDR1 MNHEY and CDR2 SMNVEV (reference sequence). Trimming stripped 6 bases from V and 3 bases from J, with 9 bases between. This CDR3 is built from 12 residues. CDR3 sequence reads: CASSPPNYEQYF. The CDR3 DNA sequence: TGTGCCAGCAGCCCCCCTAACTACGAGCAGTACTTC.

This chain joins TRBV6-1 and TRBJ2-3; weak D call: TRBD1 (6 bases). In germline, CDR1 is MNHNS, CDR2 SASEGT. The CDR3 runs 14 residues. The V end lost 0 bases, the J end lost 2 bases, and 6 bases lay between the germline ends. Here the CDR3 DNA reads TGTGCCAGCAGTGAAGCGGGGGCCACAGATACGCAGTATTTT. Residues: CASSEAGATDTQYF.

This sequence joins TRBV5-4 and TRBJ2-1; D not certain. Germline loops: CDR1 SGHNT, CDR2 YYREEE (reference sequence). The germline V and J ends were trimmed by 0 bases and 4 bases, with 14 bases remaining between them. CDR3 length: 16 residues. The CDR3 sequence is CASSLGGLNSYNEQFF. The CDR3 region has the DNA TGTGCCAGCAGCTTGGGCGGCCTTAACTCATACAATGAGCAGTTCTTC.

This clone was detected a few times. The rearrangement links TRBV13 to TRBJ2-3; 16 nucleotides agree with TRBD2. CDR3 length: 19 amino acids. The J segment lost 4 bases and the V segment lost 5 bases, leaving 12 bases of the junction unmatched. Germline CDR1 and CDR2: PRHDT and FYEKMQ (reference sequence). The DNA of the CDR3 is TGTGCCAGCAGCCCACGGGCGGGACTAGCGGGGGGGCCCCCAGATACGCAGTATTTT. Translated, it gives CASSPRAGLAGGPPDTQYF.

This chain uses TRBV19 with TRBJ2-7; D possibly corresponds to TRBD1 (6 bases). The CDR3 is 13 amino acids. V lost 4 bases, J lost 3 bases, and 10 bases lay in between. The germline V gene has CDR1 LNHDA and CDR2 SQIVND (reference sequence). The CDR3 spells CASSRTVLYEQYF. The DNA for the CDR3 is TGTGCCAGTAGTAGGACAGTTCTCTACGAGCAGTACTTC.

CDR3 sequence: CAISESEGQGFGYTF. The CDR3 DNA reads as TGTGCCATCAGTGAGTCGGAGGGACAGGGCTTTGGCTACACCTTC. V gene TRBV10-3 combines with J gene TRBJ1-2; TRBD1 matches 9 bases. Per the germline V gene, CDR1 is ENHRY and CDR2 is SYGVKD. The V and J ends lost 0 bases and 7 bases, in that order; junction bases with no gene match: 6. The CDR3 is 15 amino acids.

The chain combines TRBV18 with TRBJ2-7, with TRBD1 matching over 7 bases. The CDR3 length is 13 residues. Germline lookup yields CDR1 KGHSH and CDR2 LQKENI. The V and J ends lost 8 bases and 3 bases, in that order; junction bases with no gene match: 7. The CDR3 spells CASGVTGVYEQYF. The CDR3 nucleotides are TGTGCCAGCGGGGTCACAGGGGTCTACGAGCAGTACTTC.